This entry describes one TCR beta chain. The CDR3 covers 15 residues. Trimming pared 5 bases from V and 1 base from J, leaving 12 bases between. The germline V gene encodes CDR1 SNHLY and CDR2 FYNNEI. This entry comes from a study of blood T cell repertoires in COVID-19. Looking at the study overall: Material from acute and convalescent COVID-19 was sourced from the United States, Italy and Spain. Sample material is recorded as cDNA or gDNA derived from T cells, B-cell-depleted T cells, or PBMCs.

Study processing details: Estimated nucleated cell counts came from reference gene primer amplification. The assay was immunoSEQ multiplex PCR, and TCRdb's table has in-frame clones only and misses some. Clone size and the V and J calls come from that table; the DNA yielded D and trimming. The sample includes roughly 25,000 clones, roughly 72% seen only once; the top ten take about 43%. Sequencing used peripheral blood. The chain couples TRBV2 to TRBJ1-5; possible D gene TRBD1, 6 bases. The source is an elderly woman with acute or convalescent COVID-19. This chain's CDR3 is CASSLQGQSNQPQHF. In DNA form, the CDR3 reads TGTGCCAGCAGTCTACAGGGACAAAGCAATCAGCCCCAGCATTTT. Combining the CDR3 with reference TRBV2 and TRBJ1-5 gives the whole variable domain EPEVTQTPSHQVTQMGQEVILRCVPISNHLYFYWYRQILGQKVEFLVSFYNNEISEKSEIFDDQFSVERPDGSNFTLKIRSTKLEDSAMYFCASSLQGQSNQPQHFGDGTRLSIL.